Following are 14 T cell receptor beta chains from one sample sequenced in a study of blood T cell repertoires in COVID-19. Assay: immunoSEQ multiplex PCR; the TCRdb copy retains only in-frame clones and omits some. The table shows 210,000 or so clones, with approximately 80% occurring only once. Sequenced input: peripheral blood. The origin of the receptors is a woman of 80 years or more with COVID-19, enrolled during active disease.

The V and J genes are TRBV3-1 (or the pseudogene TRBV3-2) and TRBJ1-1, with unresolved D. Germline V gives CDR1 LGHDT, CDR2 YNNKEL (reference sequence). Deletions cut 7 bases from V and 2 bases from J, with 14 bases between. The CDR3 spans 14 residues. Here the CDR3 DNA reads TGTGCCAGCAACAAGAATCCCCGCAACACTGAAGCTTTCTTT. It codes for CASNKNPRNTEAFF.

CDR3 in amino acids: CASSVGQGTYEQYF. CDR3 DNA sequence: TGTGCCAGCAGCGTCGGGCAGGGAACCTACGAGCAGTACTTC. This chain connects TRBV9 to TRBJ2-7; D perhaps matches TRBD1 (5 bases). The CDR3 has 14 amino acids. CDR1 and CDR2 (germline): SGDLS, YYNGEE. V was clipped by 2 bases and J by 2 bases, with 11 bases between them. Full variable domain (outside the CDR3, taken from reference TRBV9 and TRBJ2-7): DSGVTQTPKHLITATGQRVTLRCSPRSGDLSVYWYQQSLDQGLQFLIQYYNGEERAKGNILERFSAQQFPDLHSELNLSSLELGDSALYFCASSVGQGTYEQYFGPGTRLTVT.

The rearrangement links TRBV28 to TRBJ1-3; 7 nucleotides agree with TRBD1. CDR1 and CDR2 (germline): MDHEN, SYDVKM. V was clipped by 3 bases and J by 7 bases; unmatched bases: 9. This CDR3 is built from 15 residues. The CDR3 loop is CASSLGTARGNTIYF. The CDR3 nucleotides are TGTGCCAGCAGTTTGGGGACAGCCCGGGGTAACACCATATATTTT.

The chain carries TRBV2 and TRBJ1-4; D is unclear. The V gene's germline CDR1 is SNHLY and CDR2 FYNNEI. The CDR3 totals 14 residues. Deletions cut 7 bases from V and 3 bases from J, with 12 bases between. The CDR3, as DNA: TGTGCCAGCACGGAGGGCAGCTCTAATGAAAAACTGTTTTTT. Amino acids: CASTEGSSNEKLFF.

The V and J genes are TRBV5-1 and TRBJ1-2, with D tentatively TRBD1 (5 bases). Germline V CDR1 and CDR2: SGHRS, YFSETQ. This CDR3 has 14 residues. The V end was cut by 0 bases, the J end by 4 bases, with 10 bases between. CDR3: CASSLEPGSYGYTF. The CDR3 DNA is TGCGCCAGCAGCTTGGAGCCAGGGTCCTATGGCTACACCTTC.

The sample holds a few counts of this clone. This chain links TRBV11-3 with TRBJ2-3; 7 bases match TRBD1. The CDR3 is 16 amino acids. V shed 1 base and J 2 bases; nucleotides not matched to a gene: 6. Germline lookup yields CDR1 SGHNT and CDR2 YENEEA. The CDR3 reads CASSLGDSLATDTQYF. For the CDR3, the DNA is TGTGCCAGCAGCTTAGGGGACAGTCTTGCCACAGATACGCAGTATTTT.

V is TRBV7-3 and J is TRBJ1-1; D remains ambiguous. The V and J ends lost 2 bases and 3 bases respectively, with 7 bases between them. The length of the CDR3 is 13 residues. Germline CDR1 is SGHTA and CDR2 is FQGTGA. The CDR3 is CASSLDPDTEAFF. The CDR3 DNA follows: TGTGCCAGCAGCTTAGATCCAGACACTGAAGCTTTCTTT.

The gene calls are TRBV4-1 and TRBJ2-2; tentative D call: TRBD1 (5 bases). Per germline, CDR1 MGHRA and CDR2 YSYEKL. The CDR3 consists of 15 residues. V lost 4 bases and J 0 bases, leaving 9 bases between the germline ends. Written as DNA, the CDR3 is TGCGCCAGCAGCCCTATGACAGCGAACACCGGGGAGCTGTTTTTT. Translating gives CASSPMTANTGELFF.

The rearrangement uses TRBV7-2 and TRBJ2-7, with D unresolved. With 6 bases removed from V and 5 bases from J, the gap between germline ends came to 14 bases. This CDR3 is 13 amino acids long. CDR1 is SGHTA, CDR2 FQGNSA, per germline. The CDR3 here is CASSLNWRNEQYF. In nucleotides, the CDR3 is TGTGCCAGCAGTTTGAATTGGCGGAACGAGCAGTACTTC.

The rearrangement links TRBV11-2 to TRBJ2-7; 15 bases are a match to TRBD2. Germline CDR1 SGHAT, CDR2 FQNNGV. V shed 5 bases and J 4 bases; nucleotides not matched to a gene: 6. The CDR3 sequence is 16 residues long. CDR3 DNA sequence: TGTGCCAGCAGCCCAACCGGGACTAGCGGGGGGTACGAGCAGTACTTC. It encodes CASSPTGTSGGYEQYF.

The rearrangement joins TRBV25-1 to TRBJ1-3; a weak D match, TRBD1 (5 bases). With 3 bases removed from V and 2 bases from J, the gap between germline ends came to 11 bases. Germline CDR1 is MGHDK and CDR2 is SYGVNS. This CDR3 has 15 residues. The CDR3 bases are TGTGCCAGCAGTGATACCAGGGTCGCTGGAAACACCATATATTTT. Protein product: CASSDTRVAGNTIYF.

CDR3: CASSLAVSGGSGELFF. CDR3 nucleotides: TGTGCCAGCAGCTTAGCAGTTAGCGGGGGATCCGGGGAGCTGTTTTTT. This chain connects TRBV7-2 to TRBJ2-2; 9 bases map to TRBD2. Trimming cost V 0 bases and J 6 bases; bases outside gene matches: 5. CDR1 and CDR2 from the germline V gene are SGHTA and FQGNSA. This CDR3 region has 16 residues.

The CDR3 region has the DNA TGTGCCAGTCATGAGGTCGGGGCCGGGGAGCTGTTTTTT. The encoded protein is CASHEVGAGELFF. This chain uses TRBV19 with TRBJ2-2; TRBD2 is a possible D gene (5 bases). The germline V gene has CDR1 LNHDA and CDR2 SQIVND (reference sequence). V was shortened by 8 bases and J by 6 bases, with 13 bases between the two germline ends. There are 13 residues in the CDR3.

Comment on this clone: The sample has other DNA sequences that encode this CDR3 too. The chain recombines TRBV6-1 with TRBJ1-1, with TRBD1 as a possible D gene (6 bases). Germline CDR1 is MNHNS and CDR2 is SASEGT. Trimming took off 3 bases at V and 8 bases at J, with 7 bases between the two ends. The CDR3 has 11 residues. The DNA of the CDR3 is TGTGCCAGCAGTGACAGGGGAGAAGCTTTCTTT. Protein: CASSDRGEAFF.